A single sample gave rise to the 20 T cell receptor beta chains below, sequenced in a study of T cell repertoires in aging, cancer and after chemotherapy. TCR beta rearrangements were amplified from peripheral blood genomic DNA. TRB rearrangements spanning V, D and J were amplified using mixed TRB-A/B primers. TCRdb used MiXCR to reprocess the multiplex PCR reads, holding one entry per CDR3 protein. The sample contains 5,000 to 6,500 distinct CDR3 sequences, more than 30% of which appear only once. Material for sequencing was blood. The receptors derive from a human donor with a blood cancer.

The chain carries TRBV27 and TRBJ2-5, with 10 bases aligning to TRBD2. The V and J ends lost 6 bases and 5 bases, in that order; junction bases with no gene match: 9. Germline-derived CDR1 and CDR2 are MNHEY and SMNVEV (reference sequence). This CDR3 contains 15 residues. The CDR3 sequence: CASRKASGRGETQYF. CDR3 coding DNA: TGTGCCAGCAGGAAGGCCAGCGGGAGGGGGGAGACCCAGTACTTC.

There are a few counts of this clonotype. The CDR3 DNA follows: TGTGCCACCAGCAGAGCCCCAGGGGCAGGGGAGACCCAGTACTTC. Residues: CATSRAPGAGETQYF. The genes are TRBV15 and TRBJ2-5; D might be TRBD1 (6 bases). The CDR3 has 15 amino acids. V lost 1 base and J 5 bases, leaving 14 bases between the germline ends. In germline, CDR1 is LNHNV, CDR2 YYDKDF (reference sequence).

This clonotype is medium-sized. This CDR3 reads CASSAQGAQYF. Here the CDR3 DNA reads TGTGCCAGCAGTGCGCAGGGGGCCCAGTACTTC. The J gene is TRBJ2-5, the V gene TRBV6-1, with 7 bases matching TRBD1. Germline V gene data show CDR1 as MNHNS and CDR2 as SASEGT. The CDR3 length is 11 residues. With 4 bases clipped from V and 9 bases from J, the junction kept 2 bases outside the gene matches.

The genes are TRBV6-1 and TRBJ1-5; the D gene is possibly TRBD1 (6 bases). The germline gives CDR1 MNHNS, CDR2 SASEGT. The CDR3 length is 13 residues. Here the CDR3 reads CAAQGIGNQPQHF. For the CDR3, the DNA is TGTGCGGCACAGGGAATCGGCAATCAGCCCCAGCATTTT.

The chain is built from TRBV5-4 and TRBJ2-7; no clear D gene. The CDR3 extends over 14 amino acids. Trimming stripped 3 bases from V and 6 bases from J, with 16 bases between. CDR1 and CDR2 from the germline V gene are SGHNT and YYREEE (reference sequence). The CDR3 DNA reads as TGTGCCAGCAGCTCCGGTCGTTTTCGGAGCGAGCAGTACTTC. As protein: CASSSGRFRSEQYF.

The chain uses TRBV6-2 or TRBV6-3 and TRBJ1-3; unclear D gene. The CDR3 runs to 19 residues. Germline CDR1 and CDR2: MNHEY and SVGEGT. The V gene lost 2 bases and the J gene lost 0 bases, with 20 bases spanning the gap. CDR3 in amino acids: CASSYKPRTGRSSGNTIYF. The CDR3 coding sequence is TGTGCCAGCAGTTACAAACCTCGGACGGGTAGAAGCTCTGGAAACACCATATATTTT.

The chain joins TRBV19 to TRBJ2-4; D perhaps matches TRBD1 (6 bases). The CDR3 is 14 residues long. Germline CDR1 reads LNHDA; CDR2 reads SQIVND (reference sequence). Deletions cut 3 bases from V and 3 bases from J, with 9 bases between. The CDR3 bases are TGTGCCAGTAGTATTCAGGGGTACAAAAACATTCAGTACTTC. Its translation: CASSIQGYKNIQYF.

With respect to this clonotype: Since no conserved phenylalanine or tryptophan closes the CDR3, a read error is the likely cause. V gene TRBV6-5 combines with J gene TRBJ1-2; tentatively, D is TRBD1 (6 bases). V lost 4 bases, J lost 4 bases, and 19 bases lay in between. The germline V gene encodes CDR1 MNHEY and CDR2 SVGAGI. The CDR3 covers 16 residues. CDR3: CASSLAEGGGSYGYTL. For the CDR3, the DNA is TGTGCCAGCAGTTTGGCCGAGGGGGGTGGTAGCTATGGCTACACCTTA.

The sample holds a few counts of this clonotype. A junction end diverges from the germline sequence, so it may reflect a read error. The V and J genes are TRBV6-2 or TRBV6-3 and TRBJ2-7; TRBD1 aligns across 7 bases. Germline values: CDR1 MNHEY, CDR2 SVGEGT. The CDR3 consists of 15 residues. The CDR3 nucleotides read TGTGCCAGCAGCTACTACCCGGGACAGCCCTACGAGCAGTACTTC. Residues: CASSYYPGQPYEQYF.

This clonotype has more than one count but fewer than ten. J is TRBJ2-4 and V is TRBV4-3, with a possible D match to TRBD1 (6 bases). The length of the CDR3 is 15 residues. V lost 4 bases to trimming and J lost 0 bases, with 10 bases between them. CDR1 LGHNA and CDR2 YSLEER come from the germline V gene. The CDR3 DNA is TGCGCCAGCAGCCGGGACATCCTAGCCAAAAACATTCAGTACTTC. This encodes CASSRDILAKNIQYF.

The V gene is TRBV19, the J gene TRBJ2-5; D is unresolved. Germline V gene lookup returns CDR1 LNHDA and CDR2 SQIVND (reference sequence). Trimming shortened V by 5 bases and J by 5 bases, and 12 bases separated the two germline ends. CDR3 length: 13 amino acids. The CDR3 DNA follows: TGTGCCAGTAGTCCCAGGAGCACGGAGACCCAGTACTTC. Translating gives CASSPRSTETQYF.

This clonotype was found a few times. The rearrangement joins TRBV20-1 to TRBJ2-7; D is perhaps TRBD2 (6 bases). Germline assignment: CDR1 DFQATT and CDR2 SNEGSKA (reference sequence). The CDR3 is 14 residues long. V was trimmed by 3 bases and J by 7 bases, leaving 19 bases between them. This chain's CDR3 is CSAREGQSPREQYF. The CDR3 DNA reads TGCAGTGCTAGGGAGGGGCAGTCGCCTCGGGAGCAGTACTTC.

The gene calls are TRBV7-6 and TRBJ2-1; 10 bases map to TRBD2. Germline loops: CDR1 SGHVS, CDR2 FNYEAQ. The CDR3 has 16 residues. J was trimmed by 7 bases and V by 5 bases; bases with no gene match: 11. In DNA, the CDR3 is TGTGCCAGCAGCCTTAGAGGAACAGCGGGAGGGAATGAGCAGTTCTTC. Protein sequence: CASSLRGTAGGNEQFF.

The chain combines TRBV19 with TRBJ2-3; TRBD2 matches 11 bases. The ends lost 3 bases at V and 4 bases at J; junction bases unmatched: 3. Germline V gene sequence: CDR1 LNHDA, CDR2 SQIVND (reference sequence). The CDR3 contains 15 residues. CDR3: CASSIILAGADTQYF. In nucleotides, the CDR3 is TGTGCCAGTAGTATTATACTAGCGGGAGCAGATACGCAGTATTTT.

This clonotype appeared a few times. The chain uses TRBV12-3 or TRBV12-4 and TRBJ2-7; perhaps TRBD2 as D (5 bases). V was pared by 0 bases and J by 3 bases, with 9 bases between. The CDR3 is made up of 14 amino acids. The CDR3: CASSLALSGYEQYF. Written as DNA, the CDR3 is TGTGCCAGCAGTTTAGCGCTCAGCGGCTACGAGCAGTACTTC.

This clonotype appeared a single time. The genes are TRBV27 and TRBJ2-1; 10 nucleotides line up with TRBD2. Germline V gene lookup returns CDR1 MNHEY and CDR2 SMNVEV (reference sequence). This CDR3 is 16 amino acids long. V lost 5 bases to trimming and J lost 10 bases; unmatched junction nucleotides: 14. The CDR3 loop is CASSTKTSGYSYEQFF. In DNA form, the CDR3 reads TGTGCCAGCAGTACGAAGACTAGCGGGTACTCCTACGAGCAGTTCTTC.

This chain links TRBV6-2 or TRBV6-3 with TRBJ2-7, with D perhaps TRBD2 (6 bases). V lost 6 bases, J lost 0 bases, and 9 bases lay in between. Germline CDR1 is MNHEY and CDR2 is SVGEGT. This CDR3 has 13 amino acids. DNA for the CDR3: TGTGCCAGCAGGCGGGGCTACTCCTACGAGCAGTACTTC. It specifies CASRRGYSYEQYF.

The rearrangement joins TRBV7-6 to TRBJ2-7; 15 bases are a match to TRBD2. CDR1 and CDR2 (germline): SGHVS, FNYEAQ. V was clipped by 5 bases and J by 4 bases; unmatched bases: 6. The CDR3 is made up of 16 amino acids. For the CDR3, the DNA is TGTGCCAGCAGCGGACTAGCGGGAGGGCCTAAATACGAGCAGTACTTC. Its translation is CASSGLAGGPKYEQYF.

The chain couples TRBV5-4 to TRBJ2-3; 7 bases align to TRBD1. J gave up 6 bases and V 3 bases, and 1 base lay outside the gene matches. This CDR3 region has 12 residues. Looked up from germline, CDR1 is SGHNT and CDR2 is YYREEE (reference sequence). As DNA, the CDR3 is TGTGCCAGCAGCTCCAGGGGGGATACGCAGTATTTT. Residues: CASSSRGDTQYF.

V is TRBV6-4 and J is TRBJ2-5; D is possibly TRBD1 (6 bases). The CDR3 loop spans 13 amino acids. Deletions cut 6 bases from V and 4 bases from J, with 12 bases between. Germline loops: CDR1 MRHNA, CDR2 SNTAGT. CDR3 nucleotides: TGTGCCAGCAGGGGATCACAGGGAGAGACCCAGTACTTC. Protein: CASRGSQGETQYF.